This T cell receptor (beta chain) was obtained from a study of cytotoxic CD8 clonotypes in ibrutinib-treated CLL. With 4 bases removed from V and 0 bases from J, the gap between germline ends came to 14 bases. Germline V gene data show CDR1 as SGDLS and CDR2 as YYNGEE. The CDR3 consists of 17 residues. Target depth was 1 in 200,000 to 1 in 1 million T cells, about 10x per clonotype. Generated by immunoSEQ multiplex PCR, the TCRdb table keeps only in-frame clones and is missing some. The data show around 150,000 clones, with over 75% seen just once and 7.5% to 8% held by the top ten. General observations from the study: Under therapy, public clonotypes either contracted or stayed stable, and they were uncommon. Measured clonality at baseline was greater than in age-matched healthy donors and tracked with circulating CD8+ T-cell counts. Clonality showed a rise at ibrutinib response that reversed toward baseline at progression.

With regard to this clone: The antigen remains unidentified.

The sequence was obtained from a human donor with chronic lymphocytic leukemia. This chain links TRBV9 with TRBJ2-6, with a tentative D call TRBD1 (7 bases). This specimen was PBMCs, taken after 36 months of ibrutinib treatment. CDR3 in amino acids: CASSQGGRISGANVLTF. The DNA for the CDR3 is TGTGCCAGCAGCCAGGGGGGCCGAATCTCTGGGGCCAACGTCCTGACTTTC. Drawing the rest from reference TRBV9 and TRBJ2-6, the complete variable domain is DSGVTQTPKHLITATGQRVTLRCSPRSGDLSVYWYQQSLDQGLQFLIQYYNGEERAKGNILERFSAQQFPDLHSELNLSSLELGDSALYFCASSQGGRISGANVLTFGAGSRLTVL.